This T cell receptor (beta chain) was found in a study of CD8+CD57+ T cells in acquired aplastic anemia. Looking at the study overall: Each DNA sample taken from sorted CD4+ and CD8+ cells came to 3 to 4 ug on average.

CDR3 and TCR beta VDJ profiling relied on genomic DNA as the template. TCRdb independently ran MiXCR on the reads; one entry per CDR3 protein. Of around 200,000 distinct CDR3 sequences in the sample, over 40% were seen once. General study findings and limits: A set of 25 to 35 CD8+ CDR3 sequences was shared between patients and controls, and these sequences appeared highly expressed in patients. No significant difference in CD8+ Simpson's diversity was found between patients and controls.

Patients selected for sequencing had displayed CD8+CD57+ cell expansion by flow cytometry. No therapy was given to patients before blood sampling. This clonotype was picked up many times. The antigen is not known. V was pared by 3 bases and J by 3 bases, with 9 bases between. The CDR3 extends over 14 amino acids. CDR1 and CDR2 (germline): SGHTA, FQGNSA. This chain connects TRBV7-2 to TRBJ2-1; TRBD2 might be the D (5 bases). The clonotype was recovered from a human donor with aplastic anemia. The material sequenced was sorted CD4+, CD8+, or CD8+CD57+ T cells (not recorded which) from PBMCs. CDR3 region: CASSFERIYNEQFF. CDR3 nucleotide sequence: TGTGCCAGCAGCTTCGAGCGGATCTACAATGAGCAGTTCTTC.